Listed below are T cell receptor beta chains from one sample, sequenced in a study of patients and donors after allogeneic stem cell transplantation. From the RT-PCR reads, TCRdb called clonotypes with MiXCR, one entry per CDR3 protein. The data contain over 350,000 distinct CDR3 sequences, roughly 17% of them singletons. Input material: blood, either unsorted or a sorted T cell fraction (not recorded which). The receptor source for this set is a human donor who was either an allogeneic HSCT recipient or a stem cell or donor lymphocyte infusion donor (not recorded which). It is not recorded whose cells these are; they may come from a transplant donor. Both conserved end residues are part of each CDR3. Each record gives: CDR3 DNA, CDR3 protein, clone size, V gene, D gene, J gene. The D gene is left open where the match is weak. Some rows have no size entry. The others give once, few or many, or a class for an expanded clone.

CDR3nt: TGTGCCACCAGTGATTTCCGGCTCCCTAAGGGAGACGGGGAGCTGTTTTTT
CDR3aa: CATSDFRLPKGDGELFF
abundance: .
v_gene: TRBV24-1
d_gene: .
j_gene: TRBJ2-2

CDR3nt: TGTGCCAGCAGGGCTCGGGGTTCCAAAAACATTCAGTACTTC
CDR3aa: CASRARGSKNIQYF
abundance: .
v_gene: TRBV27
d_gene: .
j_gene: TRBJ2-4

CDR3nt: TGTGCCAGTGGCCAGAGAACGCCTTTTAGGTATGGCTACACCTTC
CDR3aa: CASGQRTPFRYGYTF
abundance: .
v_gene: TRBV19
d_gene: .
j_gene: TRBJ1-2

CDR3nt: TGTGCCAGCAGCTCGGGACTAGCGGGAGTTGGCACAGATACGCAGTATTTT
CDR3aa: CASSSGLAGVGTDTQYF
abundance: few
v_gene: TRBV7-9
d_gene: TRBD2
j_gene: TRBJ2-3

CDR3nt: TGTGCCAGCAGTTACCAGGGCAGGGAGAACACCGGGGAGCTGTTTTTT
CDR3aa: CASSYQGRENTGELFF
abundance: few
v_gene: TRBV6-2/TRBV6-3
d_gene: .
j_gene: TRBJ2-2

CDR3nt: TGCAGTACATACAGGCTAGCGGGGGGGTATAATGAGCAGTTCTTC
CDR3aa: CSTYRLAGGYNEQFF
abundance: few
v_gene: TRBV20-1
d_gene: TRBD2
j_gene: TRBJ2-1

CDR3nt: TGCGCCAGCAGCTTGGGGACTAGCGGGGGGAACACAGATACGCAGTATTTT
CDR3aa: CASSLGTSGGNTDTQYF
abundance: .
v_gene: TRBV5-1
d_gene: TRBD2
j_gene: TRBJ2-3

CDR3nt: TGTGCCAGCAGCCCCACTCCGCCAGGGTTTAACTACGAGCAGTACTTC
CDR3aa: CASSPTPPGFNYEQYF
abundance: few
v_gene: TRBV7-9
d_gene: .
j_gene: TRBJ2-7

CDR3nt: TGCAGCGTTTCCCCGTTCAAACCCGACAGGGGGCGGAAGGACACTGAAGCTTTCTTT
CDR3aa: CSVSPFKPDRGRKDTEAFF
abundance: few
v_gene: TRBV29-1
d_gene: TRBD1
j_gene: TRBJ1-1

CDR3nt: TGTGCCAGCAGCTTAGCCCGACCCCAAGAGACCCAGTACTTC
CDR3aa: CASSLARPQETQYF
abundance: .
v_gene: TRBV7-6
d_gene: .
j_gene: TRBJ2-5

CDR3nt: TGTGCCAGCAGCTTAGAATGGGGGCCAGGTGATGGTTTAGGAGGCTACACCTTC
CDR3aa: CASSLEWGPGDGLGGYTF
abundance: .
v_gene: TRBV11-2
d_gene: .
j_gene: TRBJ1-2

CDR3nt: TGTGCCAGCAGCTTACAAGCGGGAGGGTTGGATGAGCAGTTCTTC
CDR3aa: CASSLQAGGLDEQFF
abundance: .
v_gene: TRBV7-3
d_gene: TRBD2
j_gene: TRBJ2-1

CDR3nt: TGTGCCAGCAGCCATTCAGGGAACTATGGCTACACCTTC
CDR3aa: CASSHSGNYGYTF
abundance: few
v_gene: TRBV27
d_gene: .
j_gene: TRBJ1-2

CDR3nt: TGTGCCAGCAAGCTCACCGGGACAGGGGGCCGAGATACGCAGTATTTT
CDR3aa: CASKLTGTGGRDTQYF
abundance: few
v_gene: TRBV6-1
d_gene: TRBD1
j_gene: TRBJ2-3

CDR3nt: TGTGCCAGCAGTCCACAACTTCCGGGGTTAGGGGGCTACACCTTC
CDR3aa: CASSPQLPGLGGYTF
abundance: few
v_gene: TRBV12-3/TRBV12-4
d_gene: .
j_gene: TRBJ1-2

CDR3nt: TGTGCCAGCGGACCACGGGGGGCTAGGGCCGGGGAGCTGTTTTTT
CDR3aa: CASGPRGARAGELFF
abundance: few
v_gene: TRBV12-3/TRBV12-4
d_gene: .
j_gene: TRBJ2-2

CDR3nt: TGCGCCAGCAGCTTGGCCGGGACAGGGGGGTATGAGCAGTACTTC
CDR3aa: CASSLAGTGGYEQYF
abundance: .
v_gene: TRBV5-1
d_gene: TRBD1
j_gene: TRBJ2-7

CDR3nt: TGCAGTGCTAGAGAGTTCGACAGGGTCGGTGGAAACACCATATATTTT
CDR3aa: CSAREFDRVGGNTIYF
abundance: few
v_gene: TRBV20-1
d_gene: TRBD1
j_gene: TRBJ1-3

CDR3nt: TGCAGTGCGAGGGAGAGGGTTAACTATGGCTACACCTTC
CDR3aa: CSARERVNYGYTF
abundance: .
v_gene: TRBV20-1
d_gene: .
j_gene: TRBJ1-2

CDR3nt: TGCAGTGCCCCAGGACAGGGTGATACCGAGCAGTACTTC
CDR3aa: CSAPGQGDTEQYF
abundance: .
v_gene: TRBV20-1
d_gene: TRBD1
j_gene: TRBJ2-7